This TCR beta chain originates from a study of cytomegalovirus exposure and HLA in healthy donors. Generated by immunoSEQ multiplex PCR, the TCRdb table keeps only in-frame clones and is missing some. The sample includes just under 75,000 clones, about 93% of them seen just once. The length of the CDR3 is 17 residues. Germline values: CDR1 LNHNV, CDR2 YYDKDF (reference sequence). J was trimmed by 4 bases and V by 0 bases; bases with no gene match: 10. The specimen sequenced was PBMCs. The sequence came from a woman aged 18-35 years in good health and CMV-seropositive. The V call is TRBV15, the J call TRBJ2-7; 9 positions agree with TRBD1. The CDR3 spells CATSREVVGTGQYEQYF. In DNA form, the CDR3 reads TGTGCCACCAGCAGAGAGGTGGTAGGGACAGGGCAGTACGAGCAGTACTTC.